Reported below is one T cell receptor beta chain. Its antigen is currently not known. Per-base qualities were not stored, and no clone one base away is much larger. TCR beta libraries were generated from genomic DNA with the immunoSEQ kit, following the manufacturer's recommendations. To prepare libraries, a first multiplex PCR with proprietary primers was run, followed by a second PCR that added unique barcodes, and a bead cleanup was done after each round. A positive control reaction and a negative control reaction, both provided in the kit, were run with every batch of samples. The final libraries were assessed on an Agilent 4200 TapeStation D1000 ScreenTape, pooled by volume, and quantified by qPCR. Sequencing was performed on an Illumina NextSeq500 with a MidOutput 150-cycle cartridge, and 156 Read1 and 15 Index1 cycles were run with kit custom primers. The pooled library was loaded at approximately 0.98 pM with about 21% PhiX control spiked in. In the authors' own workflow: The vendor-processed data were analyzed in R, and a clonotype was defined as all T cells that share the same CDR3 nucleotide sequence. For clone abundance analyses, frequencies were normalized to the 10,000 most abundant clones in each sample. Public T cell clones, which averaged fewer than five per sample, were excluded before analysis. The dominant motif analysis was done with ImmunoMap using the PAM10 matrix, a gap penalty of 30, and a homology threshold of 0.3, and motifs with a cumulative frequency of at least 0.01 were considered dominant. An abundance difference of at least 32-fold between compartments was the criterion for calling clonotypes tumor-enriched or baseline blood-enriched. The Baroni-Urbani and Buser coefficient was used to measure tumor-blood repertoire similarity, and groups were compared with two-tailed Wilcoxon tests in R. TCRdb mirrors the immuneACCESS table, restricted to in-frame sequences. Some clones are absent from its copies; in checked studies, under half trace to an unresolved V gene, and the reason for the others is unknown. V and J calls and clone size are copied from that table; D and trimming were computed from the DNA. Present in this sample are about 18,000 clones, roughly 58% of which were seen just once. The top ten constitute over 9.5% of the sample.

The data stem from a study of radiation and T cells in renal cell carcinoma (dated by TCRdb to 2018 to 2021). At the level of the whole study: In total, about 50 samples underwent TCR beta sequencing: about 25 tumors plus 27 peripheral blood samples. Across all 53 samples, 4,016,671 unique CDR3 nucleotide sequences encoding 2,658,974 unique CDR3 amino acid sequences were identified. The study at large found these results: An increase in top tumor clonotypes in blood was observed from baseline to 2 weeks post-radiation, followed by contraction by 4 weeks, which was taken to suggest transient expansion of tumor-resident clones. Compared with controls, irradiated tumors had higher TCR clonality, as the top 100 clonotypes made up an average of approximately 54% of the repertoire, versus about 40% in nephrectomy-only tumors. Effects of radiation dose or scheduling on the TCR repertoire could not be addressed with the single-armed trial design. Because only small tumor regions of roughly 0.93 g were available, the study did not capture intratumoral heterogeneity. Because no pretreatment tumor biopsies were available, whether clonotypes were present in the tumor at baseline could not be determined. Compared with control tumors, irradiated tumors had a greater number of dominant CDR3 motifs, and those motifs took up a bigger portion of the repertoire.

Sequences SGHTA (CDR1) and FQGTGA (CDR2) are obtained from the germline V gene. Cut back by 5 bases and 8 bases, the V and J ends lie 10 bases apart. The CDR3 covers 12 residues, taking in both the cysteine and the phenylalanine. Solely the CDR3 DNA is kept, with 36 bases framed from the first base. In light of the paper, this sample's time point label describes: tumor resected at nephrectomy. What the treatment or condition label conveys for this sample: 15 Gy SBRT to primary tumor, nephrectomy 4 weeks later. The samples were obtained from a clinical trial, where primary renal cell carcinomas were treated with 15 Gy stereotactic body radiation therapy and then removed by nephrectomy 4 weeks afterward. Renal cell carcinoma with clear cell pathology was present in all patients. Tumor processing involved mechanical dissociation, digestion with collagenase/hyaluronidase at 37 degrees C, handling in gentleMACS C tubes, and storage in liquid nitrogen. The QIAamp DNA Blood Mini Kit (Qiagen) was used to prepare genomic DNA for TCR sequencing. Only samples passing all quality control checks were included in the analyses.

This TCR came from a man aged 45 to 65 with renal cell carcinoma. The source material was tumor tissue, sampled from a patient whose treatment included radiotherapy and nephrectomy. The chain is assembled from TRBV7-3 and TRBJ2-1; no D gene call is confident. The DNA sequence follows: TGTGCCAGCAGCCCCTCGGGTTATGAGCAGTTCTTC. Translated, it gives CASSPSGYEQFF.